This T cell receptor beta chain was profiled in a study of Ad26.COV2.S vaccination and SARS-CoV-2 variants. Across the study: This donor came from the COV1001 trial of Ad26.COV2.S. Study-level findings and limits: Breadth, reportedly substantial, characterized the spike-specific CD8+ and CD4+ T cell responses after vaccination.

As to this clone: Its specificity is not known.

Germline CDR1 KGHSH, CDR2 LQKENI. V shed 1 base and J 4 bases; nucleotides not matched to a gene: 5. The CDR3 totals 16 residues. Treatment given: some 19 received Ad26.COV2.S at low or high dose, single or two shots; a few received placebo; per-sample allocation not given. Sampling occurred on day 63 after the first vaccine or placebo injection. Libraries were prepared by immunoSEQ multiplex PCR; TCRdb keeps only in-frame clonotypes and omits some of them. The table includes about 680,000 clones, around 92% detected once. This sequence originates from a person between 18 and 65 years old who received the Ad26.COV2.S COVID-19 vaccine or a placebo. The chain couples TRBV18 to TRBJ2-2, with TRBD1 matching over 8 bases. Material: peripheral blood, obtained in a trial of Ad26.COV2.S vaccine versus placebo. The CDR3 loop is CASSPLRQGSTGELFF. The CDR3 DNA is TGTGCCAGCTCACCACTACGACAGGGGTCCACCGGGGAGCTGTTTTTT. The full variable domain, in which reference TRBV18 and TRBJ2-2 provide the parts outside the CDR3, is NAGVMQNPRHLVRRRGQEARLRCSPMKGHSHVYWYRQLPEEGLKFMVYLQKENIIDESGMPKERFSAEFPKEGPSILRIQQVVRGDSAAYFCASSPLRQGSTGELFFGEGSRLTVL.